A selection of T cell receptor beta chains follows, all from one sample in a study of T-cell reconstitution after alpha-beta-depleted transplantation in children. MiXCR, applied by TCRdb to the PCR reads, yields one record per CDR3 protein. The sample has 100,000 to 120,000 distinct CDR3 sequences, about a tenth seen once. Specimen: PBMCs from the stem cell graft donor, collected from the stem cell graft. All receptors derive from a human donor who donated a stem cell graft to a child with acute lymphoblastic leukemia. The CDR3 runs from the conserved cysteine through the conserved F or W.

v_gene: TRBV7-2; len: 14; CDR3aa: CASSLVAGRNIQYF
v_gene: TRBV20-1; len: 14; CDR3aa: CSAPQSRLYNEQFF
v_gene: TRBV6-5; len: 17; CDR3aa: CASSYSIMAGTDEKLFF
v_gene: TRBV5-5; len: 15; CDR3aa: CASSPPRQADYEQYF
v_gene: TRBV27; len: 15; CDR3aa: CASSFGQGGNQPQHF
v_gene: TRBV5-1; len: 14; CDR3aa: CASSSQGPTYEQYF
v_gene: TRBV5-1; len: 12; CDR3aa: CASSLEGHEQYF
v_gene: TRBV20-1; len: 15; CDR3aa: CSARPIGVGTDTQYF
v_gene: TRBV29-1; len: 10; CDR3aa: CSVVNYEQYF
v_gene: TRBV29-1; len: 14; CDR3aa: CSVLSGTHTYEQYF
v_gene: TRBV7-7; len: 14; CDR3aa: CASSLGQSSGELFF
v_gene: TRBV20-1; len: 11; CDR3aa: CSARRHNEQFF
v_gene: TRBV7-2; len: 18; CDR3aa: CASSFSLAGGPDTGELFF
v_gene: TRBV20-1; len: 16; CDR3aa: CSAPFGGAVGNSPLHF
v_gene: TRBV12-3/TRBV12-4; len: 14; CDR3aa: CASRGGGSYNEQFF
v_gene: TRBV7-9; len: 17; CDR3aa: CASSARAGGGLQETQYF
v_gene: TRBV5-1; len: 14; CDR3aa: CASSSQGANSPLHF
v_gene: TRBV28; len: 13; CDR3aa: CASSLLTNNEQFF
v_gene: TRBV29-1; len: 12; CDR3aa: CSVQRAQETQYF
v_gene: TRBV10-3; len: 15; CDR3aa: CAISESEGAENIQYF
v_gene: TRBV4-2; len: 17; CDR3aa: CASSQVLIKISNQPQHF
v_gene: TRBV20-1; len: 14; CDR3aa: CSARDTGFPYEQYF
v_gene: TRBV7-9; len: 14; CDR3aa: CASSFPGLESEQFF
v_gene: TRBV20-1; len: 14; CDR3aa: CSARDYMVNTEAFF
v_gene: TRBV5-1; len: 17; CDR3aa: CASSLVGGSGAKNIQYF
v_gene: TRBV20-1; len: 10; CDR3aa: CSARLDTQYF